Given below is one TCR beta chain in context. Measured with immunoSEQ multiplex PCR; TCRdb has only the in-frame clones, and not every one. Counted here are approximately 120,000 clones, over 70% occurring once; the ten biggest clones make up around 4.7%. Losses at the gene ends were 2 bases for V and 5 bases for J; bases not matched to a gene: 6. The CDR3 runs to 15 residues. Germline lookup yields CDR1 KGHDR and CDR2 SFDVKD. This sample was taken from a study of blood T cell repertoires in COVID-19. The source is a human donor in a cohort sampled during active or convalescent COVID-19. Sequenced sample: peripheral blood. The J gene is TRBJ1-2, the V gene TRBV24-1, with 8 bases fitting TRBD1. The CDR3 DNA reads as TGTGCCACCAGTGATTCCCAGGGGGCCTGGTATGGCTACACCTTC. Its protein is CATSDSQGAWYGYTF.